What follows is one T cell receptor (beta chain) and its context. These data come from a study of blood T cell repertoires in COVID-19. Across the study: Acute-phase and convalescent COVID-19 samples originated in the United States, Italy and Spain.

Participant age was about 18 to 89 years, and participants resided in around 24 US areas. The repertoire was sequenced with immunoSEQ multiplex PCR; TCRdb's copy has only in-frame clones and lacks some. The sample lists roughly 400,000 clones; roughly nine tenths were seen once. This TCR derives from a man aged 30 to 39 who had recovered from COVID-19. Sequenced: PBMCs or T cells enriched from blood (not recorded which).

CDR3 sequence (DNA): TGTGCCAGCAGTTTAACCGGACAAAACCCGGTCACTGAAGCTTTCTTT. As protein: CASSLTGQNPVTEAFF. The rearrangement uses TRBV28 and TRBJ1-1, with D perhaps TRBD1 (5 bases). With 2 bases removed from V and 4 bases from J, the gap between germline ends came to 17 bases. This CDR3 comprises 16 residues. Germline V lookup: CDR1 MDHEN, CDR2 SYDVKM. The full variable domain, in which reference TRBV28 and TRBJ1-1 provide the parts outside the CDR3, is DVKVTQSSRYLVKRTGEKVFLECVQDMDHENMFWYRQDPGLGLRLIYFSYDVKMKEKGDIPEGYSVSREKKERFSLILESASTNQTSMYLCASSLTGQNPVTEAFFGQGTRLTVV.